The next 5 T cell receptor beta chains were all read from a single sample in a study of OX40 agonist ivuxolimab in advanced cancers. The method was immunoSEQ multiplex PCR; TCRdb's version includes in-frame clones alone and lacks a portion of them. Among fewer than 85,000 clones listed, roughly four fifths were seen once. Sequenced material: CD4+ or CD8+ T cells sorted from blood, taken in a trial of the OX40 agonist ivuxolimab. These receptors all stem from an adult with an advanced solid tumor such as melanoma, head and neck, liver or kidney cancer.

This clone was detected only a few times. The CDR3: CASQSSFSYNEQFF. The CDR3 DNA reads TGTGCCAGCCAGTCGTCTTTCTCCTACAATGAGCAGTTCTTC. The chain recombines TRBV5-4 with TRBJ2-1, with D uncertain. From germline, CDR1 is SGHNT and CDR2 YYREEE (reference sequence). This CDR3 comprises 14 residues. V lost 7 bases and J 0 bases, leaving 11 bases between the germline ends.

The CDR3 DNA sequence: TGCGCCAGCAGCCAAGATGGTCCCCTCACAGATACGCAGTATTTT. Translated: CASSQDGPLTDTQYF. The rearrangement joins TRBV4-1 to TRBJ2-3; no clear D gene. The CDR3 extends over 15 amino acids. V lost 0 bases and J lost 2, with 9 bases in between. Germline CDR1 and CDR2: MGHRA and YSYEKL.

As DNA, the CDR3 is TGTGCCAGCAGCAAAGGACAGGGGGCCGGCACAGATACGCAGTATTTT. Translated: CASSKGQGAGTDTQYF. This chain connects TRBV11-2 to TRBJ2-3; TRBD1 matches at 11 bases. The CDR3 is 16 residues long. Germline V CDR1 and CDR2: SGHAT, FQNNGV. V lost 5 bases to trimming and J lost 1 base; unmatched junction nucleotides: 5.

This chain uses TRBV9 with TRBJ2-2; unclear D gene. V lost 0 bases, J lost 6 bases, and 15 bases lay in between. CDR1 is SGDLS, CDR2 YYNGEE, per germline. This CDR3 contains 16 residues. Here the CDR3 reads CASSVAYYPESGELFF. The CDR3 DNA reads as TGTGCCAGCAGCGTAGCGTACTATCCTGAGTCCGGGGAGCTGTTTTTT.

V is TRBV27 and J is TRBJ2-5; 8 nucleotides agree with TRBD1. This CDR3 has 18 amino acids. V trimming: 5 bases; J trimming: 5 bases; junction bases outside the gene matches: 19. Germline CDR1 MNHEY, CDR2 SMNVEV (reference sequence). For the CDR3, the DNA is TGTGCCAGCAGTCCTAACCCCGCGGGCAGGGGGCGCCGGGAGACCCAGTACTTC. Protein sequence: CASSPNPAGRGRRETQYF.